The 9 T cell receptor beta chains in this list originate from one sample, sequenced in a study of memory CD8 T cells in hepatitis C reinfection. Sample time point: pre-reinfection, 55 to 20 weeks before reinfection detection. No in vitro expansion preceded TCR sequencing of the sorted cells. The method was immunoSEQ multiplex PCR; TCRdb's version includes in-frame clones alone and lacks a portion of them. The data contain around 6,000 clones, roughly nine tenths of them singletons. The sequenced material came from naive CD8+ T cells sorted from blood. All receptors derive from a middle-aged man with hepatitis C virus infection.

The rearrangement uses TRBV6-5 and TRBJ2-5, with 7 bases lining up with TRBD2. Germline-derived CDR1 and CDR2 are MNHEY and SVGAGI. Germline trimming cut 0 bases from V and 1 base from J; bases unmatched to any gene: 2. This CDR3 contains 15 residues. CDR3 sequence (DNA): TGTGCCAGCAGTTACTCCGGGGGGACCCAAGAGACCCAGTACTTC. It yields the protein CASSYSGGTQETQYF.

Here the CDR3 DNA reads TGTGCCAGCAGTTACTTGACAGGGGCAAATGAAAAACTGTTTTTT. It specifies CASSYLTGANEKLFF. The chain carries TRBV6-6 and TRBJ1-4; 8 positions match TRBD1. The ends lost 1 base at V and 5 bases at J; junction bases unmatched: 3. Per germline, CDR1 MNHNY and CDR2 SVGAGI (reference sequence). This CDR3 comprises 15 residues.

This chain connects TRBV11-1 to TRBJ1-2; D is unclear. Germline V gives CDR1 SGHAT, CDR2 FQDESV (reference sequence). The V end lost 6 bases, the J end lost 4 bases, and 18 bases lay between the germline ends. The CDR3 covers 15 residues. The DNA for the CDR3 is TGTGCCAGCAGTTCCGGAGGCAGGAACATCTATGGCTACACCTTC. Protein sequence: CASSSGGRNIYGYTF.

The chain combines TRBV30 with TRBJ2-1; perhaps TRBD2 as D (6 bases). CDR1 GTSNPN and CDR2 SVGIG come from the germline V gene (reference sequence). This CDR3 region has 15 residues. V was clipped by 4 bases and J by 0 bases, with 13 bases between them. The CDR3 DNA is TGTGCCTGGAAGTCAGTAGCGGACTCCTACAATGAGCAGTTCTTC. Translating it yields CAWKSVADSYNEQFF.

This rearrangement joins TRBV27 to TRBJ2-7, with 14 bases lining up with TRBD2. CDR3 size: 14 residues. The germline gives CDR1 MNHEY, CDR2 SMNVEV (reference sequence). The J segment lost 4 bases and the V segment lost 5 bases, leaving 1 base of the junction unmatched. Written as DNA, the CDR3 is TGTGCCAGCAGTGGGACTAGCGGGAGTTACGAGCAGTACTTC. Its protein product is CASSGTSGSYEQYF.

The chain carries TRBV28 and TRBJ2-1, with a possible D match to TRBD2 (6 bases). CDR1 and CDR2 (germline): MDHEN, SYDVKM. V was trimmed by 3 bases and J by 10 bases, leaving 10 bases between them. The CDR3 extends over 12 amino acids. In nucleotides, the CDR3 is TGTGCCAGCAGTTTGGGGGGAAAGGAGCAGTTCTTC. This translates into CASSLGGKEQFF. Using reference TRBV28 and TRBJ2-1 for the parts outside the CDR3, the full variable domain is DVKVTQSSRYLVKRTGEKVFLECVQDMDHENMFWYRQDPGLGLRLIYFSYDVKMKEKGDIPEGYSVSREKKERFSLILESASTNQTSMYLCASSLGGKEQFFGPGTRLTVL.

The chain links TRBV11-3 to TRBJ2-1; the D is unclear. This CDR3 is 15 amino acids long. Germline V gives CDR1 SGHNT, CDR2 YENEEA. Trimming shortened V by 0 bases and J by 4 bases, and 10 bases separated the two germline ends. The CDR3 DNA reads as TGTGCCAGCAGCTTAGACGTGGCAGGTTACAATGAGCAGTTCTTC. Residues: CASSLDVAGYNEQFF.

This chain uses TRBV7-3 with TRBJ2-3, with a possible D match to TRBD2 (5 bases). Trimming took 8 bases from V and 4 from J, leaving 7 bases between them. CDR1 and CDR2 (germline): SGHTA, FQGTGA. This CDR3 has 11 amino acids. CDR3 residues: CASWGADTQYF. DNA for the CDR3: TGTGCCAGCTGGGGAGCAGATACGCAGTATTTT.

CDR3 nucleotide sequence: TGTGCCAGCAGCCTCGGGACTAGCGGGACTAGCACAGATACGCAGTATTTT. The encoded protein is CASSLGTSGTSTDTQYF. The genes are TRBV9 and TRBJ2-3, with 13 bases lining up with TRBD2. Germline V gene data show CDR1 as SGDLS and CDR2 as YYNGEE. This CDR3 is built from 17 residues. With V trimmed by 4 bases and J by 0 bases, 5 bases remained unmatched.